This TCR beta chain emerged from a study of T cells in Graves' hyperthyroidism and ophthalmopathy. Looking at the study overall: Pretreatment peripheral blood was obtained at initial diagnosis.

This CDR3 region has 13 residues. The ends were cut back, 4 bases at V and 6 bases at J, with 12 bases in the middle. From germline, CDR1 is SGHNT and CDR2 YENEEA. There were TCR beta CDR3 regions amplified from RNA transcripts. With the HTBI primer set, the TCR CDR3 went through a first round of RT-PCR. TCRdb reprocessed the multiplex PCR reads via MiXCR and lists one record per CDR3 protein. The sample gives about 320,000 distinct CDR3 sequences, roughly 15% of which show up once; roughly 31% is in the top ten. Points from the study as a whole: Within blood appeared most thyroid clonotypes that had expanded above 0.001.

This clonotype was picked up a small number of times. The antigen is undetermined. These patients, aged 18 to 65, had recently diagnosed hyperthyroidism lasting under 2 months. Diagnoses rested on clinical symptoms, serum thyroxine and TRAb, thyroid ultrasound and orbital computed tomography. Source material: blood. The TCR comes from a man between 25 and 39 years old with Graves' hyperthyroidism. The chain joins TRBV11-3 to TRBJ1-1, with a possible D match to TRBD1 (5 bases). In DNA, the CDR3 is TGTGCCAGCAGCTCAGATAGGGGTTCTGAAGCTTTCTTT. Its protein product is CASSSDRGSEAFF.